This TCR beta chain was sequenced during a study of T cell changes during pregnancy in multiple sclerosis. This clone was seen only a few times. Sequenced by immunoSEQ multiplex PCR; TCRdb stores in-frame clones only, minus some. Of tens of thousands of clones in the sample, 94% were seen once. The CDR3 has 14 residues. CDR1 is SEHNR, CDR2 FQNEAQ, per germline (reference sequence). V was trimmed by 1 base and J by 2 bases, leaving 8 bases between them. The chain uses TRBV7-9 and TRBJ2-5, with D perhaps matching TRBD2 (5 bases). This clonotype originated in a female donor with multiple sclerosis, enrolled in a pregnancy study. The sequencing used peripheral blood, collected in the third trimester of pregnancy. CDR3 sequence reads: CASSLGGSQETQYF. The CDR3 region has the DNA TGTGCCAGCAGCTTAGGAGGGTCTCAAGAGACCCAGTACTTC.